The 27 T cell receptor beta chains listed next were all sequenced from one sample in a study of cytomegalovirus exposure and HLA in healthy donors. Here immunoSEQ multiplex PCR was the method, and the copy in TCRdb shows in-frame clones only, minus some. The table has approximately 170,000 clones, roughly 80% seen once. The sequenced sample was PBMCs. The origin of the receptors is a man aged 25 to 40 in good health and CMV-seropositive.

CDR3 sequence: CASSGFDRLLFYEQYF. The CDR3 bases are TGTGCCAGCAGTGGGTTCGACAGGCTGCTGTTCTACGAGCAGTACTTC. The chain is built from TRBV6-1 and TRBJ2-7; a weak D match, TRBD1 (6 bases). The germline CDR1 and CDR2 sequences are MNHNS and SASEGT. CDR3 length: 16 residues. Trimming shortened V by 4 bases and J by 3 bases, and 19 bases separated the two germline ends.

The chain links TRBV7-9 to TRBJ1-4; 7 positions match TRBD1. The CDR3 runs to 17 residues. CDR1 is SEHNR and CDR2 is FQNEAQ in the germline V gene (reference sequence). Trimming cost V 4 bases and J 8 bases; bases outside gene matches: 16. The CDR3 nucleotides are TGTGCCAGCAGCTCCACCCGCGGAGGGGGCGTATGGGAAAAACTGTTTTTT. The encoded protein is CASSSTRGGGVWEKLFF.

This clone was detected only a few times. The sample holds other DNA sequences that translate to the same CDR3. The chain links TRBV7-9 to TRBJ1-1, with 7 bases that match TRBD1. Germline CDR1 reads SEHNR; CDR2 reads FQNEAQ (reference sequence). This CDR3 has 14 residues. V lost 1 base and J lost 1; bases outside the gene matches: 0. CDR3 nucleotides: TGTGCCAGCAGCTTAGGACAGGGGAACACTGAAGCTTTCTTT. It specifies CASSLGQGNTEAFF.

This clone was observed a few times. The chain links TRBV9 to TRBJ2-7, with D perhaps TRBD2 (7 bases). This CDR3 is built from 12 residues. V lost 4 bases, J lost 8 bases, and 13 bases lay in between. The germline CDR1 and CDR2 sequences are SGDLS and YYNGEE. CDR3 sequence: CASSQPGGQQYF. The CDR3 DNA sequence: TGTGCCAGCAGCCAACCGGGGGGCCAGCAGTACTTC.

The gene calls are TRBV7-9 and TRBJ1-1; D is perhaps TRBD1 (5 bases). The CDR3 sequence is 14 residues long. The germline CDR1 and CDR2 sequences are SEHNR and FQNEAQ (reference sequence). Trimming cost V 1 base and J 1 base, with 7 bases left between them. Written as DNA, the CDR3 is TGTGCCAGCAGCTTAGTGGGGGGGAACACTGAAGCTTTCTTT. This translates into CASSLVGGNTEAFF.

CDR3 coding DNA: TGTGCCAGCGCAGGTTCGAGCGGCTACACCTTC. Encoded protein: CASAGSSGYTF. The V gene is TRBV6-5, the J gene TRBJ1-2; D is uncertain. The CDR3 covers 11 residues. V gave up 8 bases and J gave up 8 bases, with 12 bases separating them. Germline CDR1 and CDR2: MNHEY and SVGAGI.

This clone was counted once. The CDR3 DNA sequence: TGCGCCAGCAGCTCTCAGACAGACTCTGGAAACACCATATATTTT. This codes for CASSSQTDSGNTIYF. V is TRBV4-1 and J is TRBJ1-3; possibly TRBD1 for D (5 bases). The V gene lost 5 bases and the J gene lost 0 bases, with 11 bases spanning the gap. CDR3 length: 15 residues. CDR1 is MGHRA and CDR2 is YSYEKL in the germline V gene.

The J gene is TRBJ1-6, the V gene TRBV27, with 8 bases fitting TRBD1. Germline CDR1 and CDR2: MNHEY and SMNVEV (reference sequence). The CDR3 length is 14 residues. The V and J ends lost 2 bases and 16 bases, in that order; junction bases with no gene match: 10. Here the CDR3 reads CASSLRRQGAQLHF. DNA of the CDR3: TGTGCCAGCAGTTTACGCCGGCAGGGGGCCCAGCTCCACTTT.

The DNA for the CDR3 is TGCGCCAGCAGCCAAGATCAAAGAGAACCCTACGAGCAGTACTTC. As protein: CASSQDQREPYEQYF. This chain uses TRBV4-1 with TRBJ2-7; no reliable D call. The CDR3 is 15 amino acids. Trimming removed 0 bases at V and 2 bases at J, with 11 bases between. CDR1 and CDR2 (germline): MGHRA, YSYEKL.

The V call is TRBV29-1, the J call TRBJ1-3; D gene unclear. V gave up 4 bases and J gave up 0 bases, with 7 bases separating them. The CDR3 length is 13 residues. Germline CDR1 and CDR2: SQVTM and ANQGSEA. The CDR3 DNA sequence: TGCAGCGTTGGAGGTTTCTCTGGAAACACCATATATTTT. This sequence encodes CSVGGFSGNTIYF. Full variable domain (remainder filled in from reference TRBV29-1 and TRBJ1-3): SAVISQKPSRDICQRGTSLTIQCQVDSQVTMMFWYRQQPGQSLTLIATANQGSEATYESGFVIDKFPISRPNLTFSTLTVSNMSPEDSSIYLCSVGGFSGNTIYFGEGSWLTVV.

The CDR3 sequence is CASSLVRGFGGENNEQFF. DNA for the CDR3: TGTGCCAGCAGCTTGGTACGGGGGTTTGGGGGGGAGAACAATGAGCAGTTCTTC. The rearrangement uses TRBV5-6 and TRBJ2-1; 7 nucleotides match TRBD2. J gave up 5 bases and V 0 bases, and 14 bases lay outside the gene matches. The CDR3 length is 18 residues. CDR1 is SGHDT and CDR2 is YYEEEE in the germline V gene.

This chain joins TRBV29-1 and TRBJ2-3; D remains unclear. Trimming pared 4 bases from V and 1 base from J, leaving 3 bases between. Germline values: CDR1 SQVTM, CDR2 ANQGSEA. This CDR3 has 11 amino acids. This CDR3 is CSVAGTDTQYF. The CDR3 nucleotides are TGCAGCGTTGCTGGCACAGATACGCAGTATTTT.

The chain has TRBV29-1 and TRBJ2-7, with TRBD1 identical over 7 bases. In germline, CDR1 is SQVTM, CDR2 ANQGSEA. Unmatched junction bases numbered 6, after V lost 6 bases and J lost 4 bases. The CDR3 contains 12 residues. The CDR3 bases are TGCAGCGTGGAAAAGACAGGGTACGAGCAGTACTTC. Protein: CSVEKTGYEQYF.

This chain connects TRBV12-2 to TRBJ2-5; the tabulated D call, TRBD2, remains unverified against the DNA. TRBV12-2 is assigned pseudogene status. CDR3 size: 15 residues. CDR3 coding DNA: TGTGCAAGTCGATGTAGACTAGCGGAGGAAGAGACCCAGTACTTC. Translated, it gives CASRCRLAEEETQYF.

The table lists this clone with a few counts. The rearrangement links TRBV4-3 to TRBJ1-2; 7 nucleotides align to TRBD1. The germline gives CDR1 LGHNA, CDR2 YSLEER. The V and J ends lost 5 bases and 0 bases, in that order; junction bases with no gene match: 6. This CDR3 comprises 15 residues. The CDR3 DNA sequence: TGCGCCAGCAGCTACGACAGGGCTCCTAACTATGGCTACACCTTC. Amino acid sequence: CASSYDRAPNYGYTF.

This CDR3 is CSGRGGRTDTQYF. The CDR3 DNA is TGCAGCGGTCGGGGGGGCCGGACAGATACGCAGTATTTT. The chain recombines TRBV29-1 with TRBJ2-3, with 8 positions matching TRBD2. CDR1 and CDR2 (germline): SQVTM, ANQGSEA. The CDR3 length is 13 residues. V trimming: 7 bases; J trimming: 3 bases; junction bases outside the gene matches: 6.

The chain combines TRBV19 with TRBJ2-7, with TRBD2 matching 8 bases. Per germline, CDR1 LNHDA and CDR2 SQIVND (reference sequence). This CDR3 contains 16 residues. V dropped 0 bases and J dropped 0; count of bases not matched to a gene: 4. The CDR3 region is CASSIDGSGTSYEQYF. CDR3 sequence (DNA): TGTGCCAGTAGTATAGATGGTAGCGGGACCTCCTACGAGCAGTACTTC.

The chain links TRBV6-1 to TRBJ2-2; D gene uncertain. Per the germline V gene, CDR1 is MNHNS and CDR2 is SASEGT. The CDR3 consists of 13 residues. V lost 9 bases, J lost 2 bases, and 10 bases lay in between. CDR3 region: CASTNLNTGELFF. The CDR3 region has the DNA TGTGCCAGTACAAACCTTAACACCGGGGAGCTGTTTTTT.

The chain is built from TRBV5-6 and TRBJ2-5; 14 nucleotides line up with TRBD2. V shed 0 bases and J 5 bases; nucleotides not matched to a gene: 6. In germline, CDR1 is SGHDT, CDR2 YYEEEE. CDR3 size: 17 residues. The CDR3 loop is CASSLGLAGGRSETQYF. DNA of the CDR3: TGTGCCAGCAGCTTGGGACTAGCGGGGGGGCGGTCGGAGACCCAGTACTTC.

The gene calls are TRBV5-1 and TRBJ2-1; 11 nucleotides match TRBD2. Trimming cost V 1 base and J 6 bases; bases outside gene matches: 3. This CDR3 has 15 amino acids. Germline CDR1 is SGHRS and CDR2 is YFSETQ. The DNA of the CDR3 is TGCGCCAGCAGCTTGCTAGCGGGGGGCGGCAATGAGCAGTTCTTC. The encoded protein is CASSLLAGGGNEQFF.

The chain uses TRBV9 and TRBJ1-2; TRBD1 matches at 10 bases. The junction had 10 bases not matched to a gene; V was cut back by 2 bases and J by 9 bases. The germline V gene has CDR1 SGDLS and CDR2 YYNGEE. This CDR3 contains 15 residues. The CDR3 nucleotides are TGTGCCAGCAGCGTCGCCGGGACAGGGGCTTATCGCTACACCTTC. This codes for CASSVAGTGAYRYTF.

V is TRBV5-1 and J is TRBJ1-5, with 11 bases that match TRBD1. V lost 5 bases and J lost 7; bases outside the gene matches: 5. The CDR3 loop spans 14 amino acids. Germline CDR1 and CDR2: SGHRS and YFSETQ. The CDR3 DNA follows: TGCGCCAGCAGTTCGGGACAGGGGGAACAGCCCCAGCATTTT. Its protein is CASSSGQGEQPQHF.

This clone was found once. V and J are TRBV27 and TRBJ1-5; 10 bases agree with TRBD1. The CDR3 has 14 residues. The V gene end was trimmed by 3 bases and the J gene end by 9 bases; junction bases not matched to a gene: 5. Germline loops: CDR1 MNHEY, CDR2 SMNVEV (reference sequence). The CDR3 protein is CASSLGTGVGPQHF. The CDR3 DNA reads TGTGCCAGCAGTTTGGGGACAGGGGTAGGGCCCCAGCATTTT.

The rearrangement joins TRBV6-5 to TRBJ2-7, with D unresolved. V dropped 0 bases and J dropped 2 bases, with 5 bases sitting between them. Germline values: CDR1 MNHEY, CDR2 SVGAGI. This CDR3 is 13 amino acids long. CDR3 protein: CASSYSEAYEQYF. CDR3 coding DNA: TGTGCCAGCAGTTACTCCGAGGCCTACGAGCAGTACTTC.

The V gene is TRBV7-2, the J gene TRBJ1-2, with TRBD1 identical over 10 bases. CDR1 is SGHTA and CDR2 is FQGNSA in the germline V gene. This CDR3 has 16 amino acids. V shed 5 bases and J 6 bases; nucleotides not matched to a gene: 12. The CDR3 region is CASSPRADRGINGYTF. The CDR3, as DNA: TGTGCCAGCAGCCCTCGTGCGGACAGGGGGATCAATGGCTACACCTTC. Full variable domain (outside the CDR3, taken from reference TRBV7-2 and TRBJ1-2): GAGVSQSPSNKVTEKGKDVELRCDPISGHTALYWYRQSLGQGLEFLIYFQGNSAPDKSGLPSDRFSAERTGGSVSTLTIQRTQQEDSAVYLCASSPRADRGINGYTFGSGTRLTVV.

The CDR3 DNA reads TGTGCCAGCAGCCCTCGGGATCTTTATGGCTACACCTTC. This encodes CASSPRDLYGYTF. The rearrangement uses TRBV13 and TRBJ1-2, with D uncertain. The ends were cut back, 5 bases at V and 5 bases at J, with 12 bases in the middle. From germline, CDR1 is PRHDT and CDR2 FYEKMQ (reference sequence). This CDR3 region has 13 residues.

CDR3 bases: TGTGCCTGGAGTGACAGGGGGTTCTATGGCTACACCTTC. Amino acid sequence: CAWSDRGFYGYTF. The chain has TRBV30 and TRBJ1-2; 8 bases agree with TRBD1. Germline V CDR1 and CDR2: GTSNPN, SVGIG (reference sequence). The length of the CDR3 is 13 residues. The V gene end was trimmed by 1 base and the J gene end by 4 bases; junction bases not matched to a gene: 2.